A single sample is the source of the 18 T cell receptor beta chains below, sequenced in a study of cytomegalovirus exposure and HLA in healthy donors. The method was immunoSEQ multiplex PCR; TCRdb's version includes in-frame clones alone and lacks a portion of them. The sample has 150,000 to 180,000 clones; about 86% are singletons. Material for sequencing was PBMCs. The source is a human donor in good health.

The rearrangement uses TRBV4-1 and TRBJ2-7; maybe TRBD1 (6 bases). This CDR3 spans 15 amino acids. Between the trimmed V and J ends, which lost 2 bases and 2 bases, there was a span of 13 bases. Looked up from germline, CDR1 is MGHRA and CDR2 is YSYEKL. The CDR3 DNA sequence: TGCGCCAGCAGCCAAAAGGACAGTCCCGCCTACGAGCAGTACTTC. The encoded protein is CASSQKDSPAYEQYF.

This chain links TRBV9 with TRBJ1-2; 10 bases agree with TRBD1. Unmatched junction bases numbered 5, after V lost 2 bases and J lost 4 bases. CDR3 size: 15 residues. CDR1 is SGDLS, CDR2 YYNGEE, per germline. The CDR3 DNA sequence: TGTGCCAGCAGCGTTGGGACAGGGGACGCCTATGGCTACACCTTC. Translated, it gives CASSVGTGDAYGYTF.

This rearrangement joins TRBV27 to TRBJ1-2, with D maybe TRBD1 (6 bases). The CDR3 runs 15 residues. V was trimmed by 3 bases and J by 4 bases, leaving 15 bases between them. The V gene's germline CDR1 is MNHEY and CDR2 SMNVEV (reference sequence). This CDR3 is CASSFSRGNRYGYTF. In nucleotides, the CDR3 is TGTGCCAGCAGTTTCTCCAGGGGTAATCGCTATGGCTACACCTTC.

This chain connects TRBV30 to TRBJ2-5, with 7 nucleotides matching TRBD1. V trimming: 4 bases; J trimming: 5 bases; junction bases outside the gene matches: 4. The CDR3 spans 12 residues. Germline V gene lookup returns CDR1 GTSNPN and CDR2 SVGIG (reference sequence). For the CDR3, the DNA is TGTGCCTGGACCCTGGACAGGGAGACCCAGTACTTC. Translated, it gives CAWTLDRETQYF.

This chain joins TRBV13 and TRBJ2-3; D is perhaps TRBD2 (6 bases). The length of the CDR3 is 13 residues. CDR1 is PRHDT and CDR2 is FYEKMQ in the germline V gene (reference sequence). Deletions cut 5 bases from V and 0 bases from J, with 6 bases between. The DNA for the CDR3 is TGTGCCAGCAGCCGGGGGAGCACAGATACGCAGTATTTT. Protein: CASSRGSTDTQYF. The entire variable domain, with the rest obtained from reference TRBV13 and TRBJ2-3, is as follows: AAGVIQSPRHLIKEKRETATLKCYPIPRHDTVYWYQQGPGQDPQFLISFYEKMQSDKGSIPDRFSAQQFSDYHSELNMSSLELGDSALYFCASSRGSTDTQYFGPGTRLTVL.

This rearrangement joins TRBV5-4 to TRBJ1-2; D gene unclear. This CDR3 has 12 amino acids. From germline, CDR1 is SGHNT and CDR2 YYREEE (reference sequence). The ends were cut back, 1 base at V and 13 bases at J, with 14 bases in the middle. The CDR3 DNA sequence: TGTGCCAGCAGCTTGTACGCGTCGAGGTCCACCTTC. This gives the protein CASSLYASRSTF.

This clone was recorded a few times. V is TRBV25-1 and J is TRBJ1-2; D gene unclear. V was cut by 3 bases and J by 8 bases, with 19 bases left in between. CDR3 length: 15 amino acids. Germline V CDR1 and CDR2: MGHDK, SYGVNS. CDR3 sequence: CASSETGRRSRGYTF. DNA of the CDR3: TGTGCCAGCAGTGAGACGGGGAGGAGGAGTAGGGGCTACACCTTC.

The V gene is TRBV2, the J gene TRBJ2-7; 7 positions agree with TRBD1. The CDR3 is made up of 12 amino acids. Germline V gene sequence: CDR1 SNHLY, CDR2 FYNNEI. Unmatched junction bases numbered 8, after V lost 6 bases and J lost 9 bases. CDR3 sequence (DNA): TGTGCCAGCAGCGTTACAGGGGAAGGGCAGTACTTC. Protein product: CASSVTGEGQYF.

This chain links TRBV6-5 with TRBJ1-3; 9 bases map to TRBD1. This CDR3 contains 15 residues. With 5 bases clipped from V and 4 bases from J, the junction kept 6 bases outside the gene matches. Germline V lookup: CDR1 MNHEY, CDR2 SVGAGI. The CDR3 loop is CASSAAGTGGNTIYF. The CDR3, as DNA: TGTGCCAGCAGTGCCGCCGGGACAGGGGGAAACACCATATATTTT.

The chain has TRBV2 and TRBJ1-4; no clear D. The CDR3 has 12 amino acids. CDR1 and CDR2 from the germline V gene are SNHLY and FYNNEI. Trimming removed 9 bases from V and 7 bases from J, with 12 bases in between. The CDR3 protein is CASALRGEKLFF. The CDR3 DNA reads TGTGCCAGTGCGCTGAGAGGTGAAAAACTGTTTTTT.

The chain uses TRBV21-1 and TRBJ2-7; whether TRBD1, the table's D call, matches the DNA was not checked. TRBV21-1 is a documented pseudogene. The CDR3 consists of 12 residues. The CDR3: CASTDRGYEQYF. CDR3 nucleotide sequence: TGTGCCAGCACCGACAGGGGCTACGAGCAGTACTTC.

The chain links TRBV9 to TRBJ1-5; 11 bases match TRBD1. The junction had 2 bases not matched to a gene; V was cut back by 3 bases and J by 6 bases. The CDR3 spans 14 residues. Germline V gene data show CDR1 as SGDLS and CDR2 as YYNGEE. The CDR3 here is CASSDGTGGQPQHF. The CDR3, as DNA: TGTGCCAGCAGCGATGGGACAGGGGGTCAGCCCCAGCATTTT.

This clone was detected only a few times. This chain uses TRBV9 with TRBJ1-6, with 8 nucleotides matching TRBD1. The CDR3 has 15 residues. In germline, CDR1 is SGDLS, CDR2 YYNGEE. The ends lost 0 bases at V and 9 bases at J; junction bases unmatched: 5. As DNA, the CDR3 is TGTGCCAGCAGCGTAGCAGGACAGGGAGCTTCACCCCTCCACTTT. This sequence encodes CASSVAGQGASPLHF.

The rearrangement links TRBV7-2 to TRBJ1-6; D unresolved. CDR3 length: 12 amino acids. The V end was cut by 3 bases, the J end by 9 bases, with 6 bases between. Germline-derived CDR1 and CDR2 are SGHTA and FQGNSA. CDR3 nucleotides: TGTGCCAGCAGCTTTAGTGGTTCACCCCTCCACTTT. Protein: CASSFSGSPLHF. Full variable domain (outside the CDR3, taken from reference TRBV7-2 and TRBJ1-6): GAGVSQSPSNKVTEKGKDVELRCDPISGHTALYWYRQSLGQGLEFLIYFQGNSAPDKSGLPSDRFSAERTGGSVSTLTIQRTQQEDSAVYLCASSFSGSPLHFGNGTRLTVT.

This clone was seen once. This sequence joins TRBV18 and TRBJ2-7; TRBD1 matches 9 bases. Trimming at V came to 2 bases and at J to 5 bases, leaving 4 bases not matched to a gene. Germline lookup yields CDR1 KGHSH and CDR2 LQKENI. The CDR3 length is 14 residues. This CDR3 is CASSPGTGKHEQYF. DNA of the CDR3: TGTGCCAGCTCACCAGGGACAGGGAAACACGAGCAGTACTTC.

This clone has a handful of counts. The chain couples TRBV7-2 to TRBJ2-7, with a tentative D call TRBD1 (6 bases). With 2 bases removed from V and 5 bases from J, the gap between germline ends came to 10 bases. CDR1 SGHTA and CDR2 FQGNSA come from the germline V gene. This CDR3 has 13 residues. CDR3 in amino acids: CASSLPGAHEQYF. In DNA, the CDR3 is TGTGCCAGCAGCTTACCAGGGGCCCACGAGCAGTACTTC.

The J gene is TRBJ1-5, the V gene TRBV15; 7 bases map to TRBD1. Losses at the gene ends were 2 bases for V and 2 bases for J; bases not matched to a gene: 6. The CDR3 sequence is 16 residues long. CDR1 and CDR2 from the germline V gene are LNHNV and YYDKDF (reference sequence). The CDR3 DNA reads TGTGCCACCAGCAGACCCCGGACAGGAGGCAATCAGCCCCAGCATTTT. Residues: CATSRPRTGGNQPQHF.

The V gene is TRBV5-1, the J gene TRBJ1-6; the match to TRBD1 covers 8 bases. This CDR3 region has 18 residues. Trimming removed 0 bases from V and 0 bases from J; junction bases left unmatched: 5. Germline V CDR1 and CDR2: SGHRS, YFSETQ. CDR3: CASSLAGQASSYNSPLHF. In DNA, the CDR3 is TGCGCCAGCAGCTTGGCGGGACAGGCTAGCTCCTATAATTCACCCCTCCACTTT.